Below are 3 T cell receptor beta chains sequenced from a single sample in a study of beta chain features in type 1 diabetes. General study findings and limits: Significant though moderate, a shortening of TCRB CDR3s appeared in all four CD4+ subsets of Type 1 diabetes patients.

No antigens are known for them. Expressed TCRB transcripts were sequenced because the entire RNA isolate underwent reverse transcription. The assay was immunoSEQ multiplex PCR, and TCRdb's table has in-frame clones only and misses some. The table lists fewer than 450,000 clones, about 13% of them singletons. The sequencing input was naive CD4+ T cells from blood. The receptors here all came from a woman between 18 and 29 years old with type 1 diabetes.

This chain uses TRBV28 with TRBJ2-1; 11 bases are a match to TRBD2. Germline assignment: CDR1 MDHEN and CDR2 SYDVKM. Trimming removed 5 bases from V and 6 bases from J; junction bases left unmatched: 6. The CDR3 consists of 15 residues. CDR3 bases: TGTGCCAGCAGTCGTCTAGCGGGAGGTATCAATGAGCAGTTCTTC. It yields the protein CASSRLAGGINEQFF.

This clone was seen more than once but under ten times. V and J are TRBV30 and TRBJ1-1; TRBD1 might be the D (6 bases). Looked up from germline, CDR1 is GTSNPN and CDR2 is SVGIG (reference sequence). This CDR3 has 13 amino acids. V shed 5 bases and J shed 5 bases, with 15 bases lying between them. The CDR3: CAWSEGVGTEAFF. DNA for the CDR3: TGTGCCTGGTCCGAGGGGGTAGGGACTGAAGCTTTCTTT.

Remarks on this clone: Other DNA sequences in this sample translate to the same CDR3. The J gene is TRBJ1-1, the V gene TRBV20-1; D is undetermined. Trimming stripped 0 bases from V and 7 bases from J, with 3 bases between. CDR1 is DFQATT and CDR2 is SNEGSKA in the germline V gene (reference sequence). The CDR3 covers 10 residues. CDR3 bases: TGCAGTGCTAGAGACAGTGAAGCTTTCTTT. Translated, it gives CSARDSEAFF.